This entry features one T cell receptor (beta chain) sequence. The antigen is undetermined. The CDR3 spans 15 residues. V was pared by 3 bases and J by 4 bases, with 9 bases of the junction left unmatched. From germline, CDR1 is SQVTM and CDR2 ANQGSEA. TCRdb re-called the multiplex PCR reads through MiXCR, storing one row per CDR3 protein. The profile shows approximately 12,000 distinct CDR3 sequences, roughly 53% of them singletons. The data were taken from a study of breast tumors, draining lymph nodes, adjacent tissues. Study-level findings and limits: Compared with lymph nodes, tumors were less diverse; compared with nontumor tissue, more. Compared with basal-like, luminal-like tumors shared significantly more repertoire with nontumor tissue. Findings are consistent with lymph node origin and intratumoral expansion of most tumor T cells. That most tumor T cells come from lymph nodes remained unproven.

The sample was tumor-adjacent breast tissue. The gene calls are TRBV29-1 and TRBJ2-1, with 7 positions matching TRBD1. This TCR came from a female donor with breast cancer. Some clones in this sample may be carry-over from other donors' samples. The CDR3 is CSVEIWDSRYNEQFF. In DNA form, the CDR3 reads TGCAGCGTTGAGATATGGGACAGCCGATACAATGAGCAGTTCTTC.